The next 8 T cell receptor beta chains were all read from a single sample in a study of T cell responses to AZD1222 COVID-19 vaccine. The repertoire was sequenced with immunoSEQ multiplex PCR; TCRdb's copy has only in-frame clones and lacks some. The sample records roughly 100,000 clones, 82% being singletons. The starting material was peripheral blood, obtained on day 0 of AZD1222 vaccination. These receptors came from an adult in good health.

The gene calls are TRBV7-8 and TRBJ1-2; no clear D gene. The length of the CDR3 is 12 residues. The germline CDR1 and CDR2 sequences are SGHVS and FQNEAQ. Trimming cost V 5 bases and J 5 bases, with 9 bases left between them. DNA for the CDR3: TGTGCCAGCAGCGGAGCGGGGTATGGCTACACCTTC. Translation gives CASSGAGYGYTF.

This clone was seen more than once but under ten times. CDR3 nucleotide sequence: TGTGCCATCAGTGAGTCGTCGAGAGGGGAAAGGACCCAGTACTTC. It codes for CAISESSRGERTQYF. V gene TRBV10-3 combines with J gene TRBJ2-5, with D perhaps TRBD1 or TRBD2 (5 bases each). The CDR3 covers 15 residues. Germline-derived CDR1 and CDR2 are ENHRY and SYGVKD. Trimming left V 0 bases short and J 7 bases short, with 15 bases between.

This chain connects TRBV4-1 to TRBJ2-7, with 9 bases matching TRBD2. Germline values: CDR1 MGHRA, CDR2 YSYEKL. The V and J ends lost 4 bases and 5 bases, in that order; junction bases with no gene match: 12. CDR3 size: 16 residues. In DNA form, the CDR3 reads TGCGCCAGCAGCCCTAACCCGGGACTAGCTTCCCACGAGCAGTACTTC. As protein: CASSPNPGLASHEQYF.

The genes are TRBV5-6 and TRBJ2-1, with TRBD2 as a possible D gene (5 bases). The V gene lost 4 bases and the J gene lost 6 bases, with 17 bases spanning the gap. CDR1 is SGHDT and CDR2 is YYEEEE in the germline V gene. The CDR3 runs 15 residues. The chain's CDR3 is CASSPRPGNTNEQFF. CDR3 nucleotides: TGTGCCAGCAGCCCCCGCCCCGGGAATACCAATGAGCAGTTCTTC. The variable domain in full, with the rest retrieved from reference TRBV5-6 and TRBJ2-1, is DAGVTQSPTHLIKTRGQQVTLRCSPKSGHDTVSWYQQALGQGPQFIFQYYEEEERQRGNFPDRFSGHQFPNYSSELNVNALLLGDSALYLCASSPRPGNTNEQFFGPGTRLTVL.

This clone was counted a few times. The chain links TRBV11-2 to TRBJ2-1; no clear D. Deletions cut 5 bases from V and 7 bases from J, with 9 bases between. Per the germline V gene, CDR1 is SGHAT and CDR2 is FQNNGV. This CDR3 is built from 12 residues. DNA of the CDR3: TGTGCCAGCAGCACCCCCAGAAATGAGCAGTTCTTC. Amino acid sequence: CASSTPRNEQFF.

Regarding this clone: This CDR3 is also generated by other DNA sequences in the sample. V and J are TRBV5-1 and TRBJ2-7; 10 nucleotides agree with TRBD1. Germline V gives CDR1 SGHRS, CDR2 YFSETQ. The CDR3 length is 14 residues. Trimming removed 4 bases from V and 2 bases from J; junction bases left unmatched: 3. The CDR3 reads CASSLGQGAYEQYF. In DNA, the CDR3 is TGCGCCAGCAGCCTAGGACAGGGGGCCTACGAGCAGTACTTC. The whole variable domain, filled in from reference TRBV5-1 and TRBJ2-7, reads KAGVTQTPRYLIKTRGQQVTLSCSPISGHRSVSWYQQTPGQGLQFLFEYFSETQRNKGNFPGRFSGRQFSNSRSEMNVSTLELGDSALYLCASSLGQGAYEQYFGPGTRLTVT.

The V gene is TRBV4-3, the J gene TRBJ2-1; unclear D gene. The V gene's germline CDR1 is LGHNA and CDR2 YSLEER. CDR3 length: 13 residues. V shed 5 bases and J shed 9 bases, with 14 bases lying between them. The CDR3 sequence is CASSSIFGGEQFF. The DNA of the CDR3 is TGCGCCAGCAGCTCCATCTTTGGTGGTGAGCAGTTCTTC.

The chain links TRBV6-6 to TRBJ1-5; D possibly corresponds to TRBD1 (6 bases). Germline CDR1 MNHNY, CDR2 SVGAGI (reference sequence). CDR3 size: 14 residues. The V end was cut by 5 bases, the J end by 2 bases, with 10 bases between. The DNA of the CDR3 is TGTGCCAGCAGTAGGGGGTTGGGCAATCAGCCCCAGCATTTT. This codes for CASSRGLGNQPQHF.